Listed below are T cell receptor beta chains from one sample, sequenced in a study of identical twins. TCRdb re-analysed the 5' RACE reads in MiXCR, keeping a single row per CDR3 protein. The table shows about 240,000 distinct CDR3 sequences, with more than 9.5% occurring only once. The same data also contributed to another study, on yellow fever vaccine responses in identical twins.

The sequenced sample was memory (CD45RO+) T cells sorted from blood. The receptors stem from a woman aged 18-30 years in good health. Both conserved end residues are trimmed from each CDR3.

V	J	CDR3
TRBV9	TRBJ1-2	ASRANYGYT
TRBV27	TRBJ2-3	ASKEGQALDTQY
TRBV25-1	TRBJ2-7	ASSVILRDRICYEQY
TRBV5-8	TRBJ2-2	ASSLNNRQGTGELF
TRBV6-1	TRBJ2-7	ASSLEPPGQGALYEQY
TRBV5-1	TRBJ1-1	ASSLGSRLSNTEAF
TRBV11-3	TRBJ2-7	ASNAPGLATPEQY
TRBV2	TRBJ2-7	ASSESTFLEQY
TRBV10-3	TRBJ2-7	AIIERGN
TRBV2	TRBJ2-7	ASSHQGQGVRQY
TRBV3-1	TRBJ2-1	ASSPSWDYNEQF
TRBV12-3/TRBV12-4	TRBJ1-1	ASSPEGRGTEAF
TRBV2	TRBJ1-1	ASSDIRMGQANTEAF
TRBV9	TRBJ2-3	ASSGSGRGDWGTDTQY
TRBV27	TRBJ2-1	ASSLEGQARNEQF
TRBV5-1	TRBJ2-3	ASSLWAGSTDTQY
TRBV6-2/TRBV6-3	TRBJ2-2	ASSKETGGPNTGELF
TRBV20-1	TRBJ2-7	SARGGSGTVGSLYEQY
TRBV19	TRBJ1-2	ASSARQGGGYGYT
TRBV25-1	TRBJ2-1	ASSSGSPAEQF
TRBV18	TRBJ2-1	ASQGYNEQF
TRBV30	TRBJ2-1	AWILDMTYNEQF
TRBV24-1	TRBJ2-7	ATSDLGRATSYEQY
TRBV20-1	TRBJ2-7	SAEDNEQY
TRBV4-3	TRBJ2-6	ASSQDTSGANVLT
TRBV28	TRBJ2-3	ASSVPPTDTQY
TRBV18	TRBJ2-7	ASSPTSKGAYEQY
TRBV3-1	TRBJ2-7	ASSQAAGEQY